The present entry profiles one T cell receptor beta chain with its context. Trimming shortened V by 5 bases and J by 6 bases, and 17 bases separated the two germline ends. The CDR3 is 14 amino acids. CDR1 LNHDA and CDR2 SQIVND come from the germline V gene (reference sequence). Generated by immunoSEQ multiplex PCR, the TCRdb table keeps only in-frame clones and is missing some. This table has 60,000 to 70,000 clones, roughly 85% appearing once. The data were obtained in a study of blood T cell repertoires in COVID-19. This TCR was sampled from a man aged 50 to 60 with acute or convalescent COVID-19. The material sequenced was peripheral blood. The chain carries TRBV19 and TRBJ2-7, with D possibly matching TRBD1 (6 bases). The CDR3 spells CASSVRQALSEQYF. The CDR3, as DNA: TGTGCCAGTAGTGTAAGACAGGCCCTAAGCGAGCAGTACTTC.